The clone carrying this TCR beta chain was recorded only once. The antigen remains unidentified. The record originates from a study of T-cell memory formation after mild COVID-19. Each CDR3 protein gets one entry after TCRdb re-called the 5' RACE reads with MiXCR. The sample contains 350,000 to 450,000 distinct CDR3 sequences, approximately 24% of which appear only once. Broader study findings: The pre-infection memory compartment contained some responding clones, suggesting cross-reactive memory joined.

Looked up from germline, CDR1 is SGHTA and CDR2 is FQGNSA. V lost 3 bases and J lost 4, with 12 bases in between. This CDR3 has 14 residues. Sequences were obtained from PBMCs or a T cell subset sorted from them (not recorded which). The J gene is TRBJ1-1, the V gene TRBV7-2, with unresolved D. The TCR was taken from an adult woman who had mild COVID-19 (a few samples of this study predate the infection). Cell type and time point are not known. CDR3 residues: CASSFFGLGTEAFF. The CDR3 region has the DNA TGTGCCAGCAGCTTTTTCGGTCTTGGCACTGAAGCTTTCTTT.